One and the same sample provided the 31 T cell receptor beta chains below, sequenced in a study of breast tumors, draining lymph nodes, adjacent tissues. TCRdb fed the multiplex PCR reads into MiXCR, producing one record per CDR3 protein. The sample has under 80,000 distinct CDR3 sequences, less than 50% seen once. Sequenced sample: breast tumor tissue. These receptors were taken from a female donor with breast cancer. Some clones in this sample may be carry-over from other donors' samples.

This clonotype was counted many times. The chain has TRBV18 and TRBJ2-7, with no clear D. This CDR3 has 15 residues. The V gene's germline CDR1 is KGHSH and CDR2 LQKENI. Trimming shortened V by 2 bases and J by 2 bases, and 13 bases separated the two germline ends. The CDR3 DNA reads TGTGCCAGCTCACCAACGGGCCCAACCACCTACGAGCAGTACTTC. This gives the protein CASSPTGPTTYEQYF.

This clonotype was seen ten or more times. This chain joins TRBV5-4 and TRBJ1-2; TRBD1 might be the D (5 bases). V was pared by 4 bases and J by 4 bases, with 17 bases between. The CDR3 spans 15 residues. The V gene's germline CDR1 is SGHNT and CDR2 YYREEE (reference sequence). The CDR3, as DNA: TGTGCCAGCAGCCTTAGTTCAGGGACGTTCTATGGCTACACCTTC. Its protein product is CASSLSSGTFYGYTF.

V and J are TRBV7-9 and TRBJ1-6; 7 nucleotides line up with TRBD1. V gave up 2 bases and J gave up 0 bases; unmatched junction bases: 1. The V gene's germline CDR1 is SEHNR and CDR2 FQNEAQ (reference sequence). The CDR3 contains 16 residues. The CDR3 protein is CASSLWDSSYNSPLHF. The CDR3 nucleotides read TGTGCCAGCAGCTTATGGGACAGCTCCTATAATTCACCCCTCCACTTT.

This clonotype occurred many times. The chain employs TRBV6-5 and TRBJ1-5; no clear D. The CDR3 runs to 16 residues. Looked up from germline, CDR1 is MNHEY and CDR2 is SVGAGI. The V and J ends lost 0 bases and 2 bases respectively, with 11 bases between them. CDR3 sequence (DNA): TGTGCCAGCAGTTACTCGTGGGAGATTGGCAATCAGCCCCAGCATTTT. Translating gives CASSYSWEIGNQPQHF.

This clonotype has a single count. The chain links TRBV18 to TRBJ1-2, with 9 positions matching TRBD1. V dropped 2 bases and J dropped 7; count of bases not matched to a gene: 11. CDR1 is KGHSH and CDR2 is LQKENI in the germline V gene. There are 16 residues in the CDR3. CDR3 sequence: CASSPVPGTGKIGYTF. DNA of the CDR3: TGTGCCAGCTCACCAGTTCCTGGGACAGGGAAGATTGGCTACACCTTC.

Ten or more counts support this clonotype. The chain carries TRBV11-2 and TRBJ2-3, with D possibly being TRBD1 (6 bases). Germline loops: CDR1 SGHAT, CDR2 FQNNGV. Between the trimmed V and J ends, which lost 2 bases and 6 bases, there was a span of 12 bases. The CDR3 has 14 residues. CDR3 nucleotide sequence: TGTGCCAGCAGCTTACTATGGGGGCGGGATACGCAGTATTTT. Its protein product is CASSLLWGRDTQYF.

Details on this clonotype: A much larger clone is a single base away; this may be a read error. J is TRBJ2-5 and V is TRBV18; the D is unclear. Germline V CDR1 and CDR2: KGHSH, LQKENI. The CDR3 has 11 amino acids. The CDR3 spells CASSNQEAQYF. The CDR3 nucleotides are TGTGCCAGCTCAAATCAAGAGGCCCAGTACTTC.

V is TRBV9 and J is TRBJ1-1; tentative D call: TRBD1 (5 bases). From germline, CDR1 is SGDLS and CDR2 YYNGEE. V lost 4 bases and J 1 base, leaving 23 bases between the germline ends. The CDR3 extends over 18 amino acids. CDR3 in DNA: TGTGCCAGCAGCTCGTGGGACGACCCTCCACTAACGAACACTGAAGCTTTCTTT. This codes for CASSSWDDPPLTNTEAFF.

In regard to this clonotype: A much larger clone sits a single nucleotide away, making a read error possible. This chain joins TRBV11-2 and TRBJ2-6; D could derive from TRBD1 or TRBD2 (6 bases each). Germline assignment: CDR1 SGHAT and CDR2 FQNNGV. Trimming left V 2 bases short and J 6 bases short, with 11 bases between. The CDR3 has 15 residues. CDR3 DNA: TGTGCCAGCAGCTTAACGGGGGCTGCGGCCAACGTCCTGACTTTC. Residues: CASSLTGAAANVLTF.

This clonotype was observed at least ten times. J is TRBJ2-7 and V is TRBV18; the match to TRBD2 covers 14 bases. V dropped 6 bases and J dropped 2; count of bases not matched to a gene: 9. Germline loops: CDR1 KGHSH, CDR2 LQKENI. The CDR3 sequence is 17 residues long. CDR3 DNA: TGTGCCAGCTCCCCCGGGACTAGCGGGAGACGGACCTACGAGCAGTACTTC. Translated: CASSPGTSGRRTYEQYF.

There are many counts of this clonotype. V usage is TRBV2 and J usage is TRBJ1-6; D remains unclear. V was shortened by 3 bases and J by 8 bases, with 14 bases between the two germline ends. Germline values: CDR1 SNHLY, CDR2 FYNNEI. CDR3 size: 15 residues. CDR3 sequence: CASSEGIGWDSPLHF. CDR3 DNA sequence: TGTGCCAGCAGTGAGGGGATCGGGTGGGATTCACCCCTCCACTTT.

The J gene is TRBJ2-1, the V gene TRBV10-3; 7 bases are shared with TRBD2. CDR3 length: 15 amino acids. With 1 base clipped from V and 6 bases from J, the junction kept 6 bases outside the gene matches. The germline V gene encodes CDR1 ENHRY and CDR2 SYGVKD. The CDR3 here is CAISELVWGGNEQFF. CDR3 in DNA: TGTGCCATCAGTGAGTTGGTCTGGGGGGGCAATGAGCAGTTCTTC.

The chain has TRBV15 and TRBJ2-6, with TRBD2 matching 8 bases. The germline V gene encodes CDR1 LNHNV and CDR2 YYDKDF (reference sequence). The CDR3 runs 21 residues. The J segment lost 0 bases and the V segment lost 4 bases, leaving 17 bases of the junction unmatched. CDR3: CATSNPAGVPGLCSGANVLTF. The CDR3 region has the DNA TGTGCCACCAGCAACCCAGCGGGAGTCCCCGGGCTGTGCTCTGGGGCCAACGTCCTGACTTTC.

This clonotype was recorded many times. The V and J genes are TRBV12-3 or TRBV12-4 and TRBJ2-3, with TRBD2 matching 9 bases. V lost 7 bases to trimming and J lost 2 bases; unmatched junction nucleotides: 10. The CDR3 spans 16 residues. The CDR3 protein is CASTEETSGTTDTQYF. CDR3 bases: TGTGCCAGCACCGAGGAGACTAGCGGAACCACAGATACGCAGTATTTT.

This clonotype was counted many times. The chain recombines TRBV5-6 with TRBJ2-1; D perhaps matches TRBD2 (6 bases). The V and J ends lost 4 bases and 0 bases respectively, with 11 bases between them. Germline V CDR1 and CDR2: SGHDT, YYEEEE. This CDR3 is built from 15 residues. In DNA form, the CDR3 reads TGTGCCAGCAGCCCGGACTACAGCTCCTACAATGAGCAGTTCTTC. It encodes CASSPDYSSYNEQFF.

The chain combines TRBV15 with TRBJ2-5; 7 nucleotides agree with TRBD1. CDR1 is LNHNV, CDR2 YYDKDF, per germline (reference sequence). J was trimmed by 1 base and V by 3 bases; bases with no gene match: 8. The CDR3 has 16 amino acids. CDR3 amino acids: CATSSAGDSLQETQYF. CDR3 in DNA: TGTGCCACCAGCAGTGCTGGGGACAGCCTCCAAGAGACCCAGTACTTC.

This clonotype is medium-sized within its sample. V gene TRBV29-1 combines with J gene TRBJ2-1; 9 nucleotides line up with TRBD2. J gave up 6 bases and V 3 bases, and 6 bases lay outside the gene matches. Per the germline V gene, CDR1 is SQVTM and CDR2 is ANQGSEA. The CDR3 runs to 14 residues. The CDR3 is CSVDLSGGGNEQFF. In DNA, the CDR3 is TGCAGCGTTGATCTTAGCGGGGGTGGCAATGAGCAGTTCTTC.

The table lists this clonotype with many counts. The DNA for the CDR3 is TGTGCCAGCAGTGTCAGGTCCGATCAGCCCCAGCATTTT. Its protein product is CASSVRSDQPQHF. The chain carries TRBV6-1 and TRBJ1-5, with D uncertain. The CDR3 runs to 13 residues. V lost 4 bases to trimming and J lost 5 bases, with 9 bases between them. Germline V gene data show CDR1 as MNHNS and CDR2 as SASEGT.

This clonotype was seen ten or more times. The V gene is TRBV6-1, the J gene TRBJ1-5; possible D gene TRBD1, 6 bases. Looked up from germline, CDR1 is MNHNS and CDR2 is SASEGT. The germline V and J ends were trimmed by 0 bases and 7 bases, with 19 bases remaining between them. This CDR3 comprises 17 residues. CDR3 sequence: CASSEAGGFTGNQPQHF. The CDR3 nucleotides read TGTGCCAGCAGTGAAGCTGGGGGCTTTACGGGGAACCAGCCCCAGCATTTT.

Concerning this clonotype itself: This could be a read error, since a much larger clone is one nucleotide away. In this CDR3 the conserved last residue, phenylalanine or tryptophan, is missing, so a read error is likely. This chain links TRBV30 with TRBJ1-5, with D perhaps TRBD1 (6 bases). V lost 5 bases and J lost 1, with 12 bases in between. The CDR3 spans 14 residues. Germline CDR1 reads GTSNPN; CDR2 reads SVGIG (reference sequence). The CDR3 spells CAWANGGSNQPQHL. The DNA for the CDR3 is TGTGCCTGGGCCAATGGGGGCAGCAATCAGCCCCAGCATCTT.

V and J are TRBV30 and TRBJ1-4; D is undetermined. The CDR3 totals 14 residues. Trimming took 1 base from V and 8 from J, leaving 14 bases between them. CDR1 is GTSNPN, CDR2 SVGIG, per germline (reference sequence). CDR3 nucleotides: TGTGCCTGGAGTGAAGGTAGCGGGAGGGAAAAACTGTTTTTT. Translated, it gives CAWSEGSGREKLFF.

This clonotype was found many times. The chain employs TRBV6-6 and TRBJ1-2, with D hard to call. Germline V gene sequence: CDR1 MNHNY, CDR2 SVGAGI (reference sequence). The V end was cut by 6 bases, the J end by 5 bases, with 13 bases between. This CDR3 comprises 13 residues. CDR3 loop: CASSPGGIYGYTF. DNA for the CDR3: TGTGCCAGCAGCCCCGGAGGGATTTATGGCTACACCTTC.

Many counts were recorded for this clonotype. The chain couples TRBV27 to TRBJ2-3, with TRBD2 as a possible D gene (6 bases). Germline lookup yields CDR1 MNHEY and CDR2 SMNVEV (reference sequence). The CDR3 covers 13 residues. V lost 6 bases, J lost 1 base, and 8 bases lay in between. The chain's CDR3 is CASRGLGTDTQYF. The CDR3 nucleotides read TGTGCCAGCAGGGGACTGGGCACAGATACGCAGTATTTT.

Turning to this clonotype: At one of its ends the junction is not consistent with the germline gene, which may arise from a read error. This sequence joins TRBV6-2 or TRBV6-3 and TRBJ1-2; no clear D. CDR1 MNHEY and CDR2 SVGEGT come from the germline V gene. The CDR3 consists of 18 residues. CDR3 loop: CVPFRVAIFLCANYGYIF. CDR3 DNA sequence: TGTGTCCCTTTTAGAGTGGCTATATTCTTATGTGCTAACTATGGCTACATCTTC.

This clonotype has a handful of counts. The J gene is TRBJ1-2, the V gene TRBV2; 7 bases agree with TRBD1. CDR1 is SNHLY and CDR2 is FYNNEI in the germline V gene. The CDR3 runs to 17 residues. J was trimmed by 4 bases and V by 6 bases; bases with no gene match: 17. The CDR3 DNA follows: TGTGCCAGCAGCATAGGACAGGCGTACCCTGGGGGCTATGGCTACACCTTC. Amino acid sequence: CASSIGQAYPGGYGYTF.

In its sample, this clonotype was seen many times. This sequence joins TRBV5-4 and TRBJ2-5; 9 positions match TRBD1. Germline CDR1 reads SGHNT; CDR2 reads YYREEE (reference sequence). J gave up 7 bases and V 2 bases, and 9 bases lay outside the gene matches. CDR3 length: 15 residues. CDR3 nucleotides: TGTGCCAGCAGCTTCTTTGCCGCGACAGGGGGGACCCAGTACTTC. Its translation: CASSFFAATGGTQYF.

The table lists this clonotype with many counts. Since a much larger clone is just one base distant, this may be a read error. The chain employs TRBV7-8 and TRBJ2-2; D might be TRBD2 (6 bases). Trimming removed 1 base at V and 2 bases at J, with 17 bases between. CDR3 size: 18 residues. In germline, CDR1 is SGHVS, CDR2 FQNEAQ. In DNA form, the CDR3 reads TGTGCCAGCAGCTTAGAGTTACGGGACTCACATAACACCGGGGAGCTGTTTTTT. Translating gives CASSLELRDSHNTGELFF.

This clonotype was found many times. The rearrangement joins TRBV7-9 to TRBJ2-5, with D perhaps matching TRBD1 or TRBD2 (5 bases each). The CDR3 runs 15 residues. V gave up 5 bases and J gave up 5 bases, with 18 bases separating them. Germline CDR1 SEHNR, CDR2 FQNEAQ (reference sequence). CDR3 loop: CASSRPSGPGETQYF. As DNA, the CDR3 is TGTGCCAGCAGCCGACCGTCGGGGCCAGGGGAGACCCAGTACTTC.

This clonotype counts as medium-sized. The chain links TRBV20-1 to TRBJ1-2; possible D gene TRBD1, 5 bases. The CDR3 spans 12 residues. Germline loops: CDR1 DFQATT, CDR2 SNEGSKA (reference sequence). Trimming removed 5 bases at V and 4 bases at J, with 11 bases between. CDR3 DNA: TGCAGTGCTGTCGACAGTGCCTATGGCTACACCTTC. Translation: CSAVDSAYGYTF.

V is TRBV12-3 or TRBV12-4 and J is TRBJ1-3; the D is unclear. With 5 bases removed from V and 2 bases from J, the gap between germline ends came to 16 bases. CDR3 length: 16 amino acids. The CDR3 nucleotides are TGTGCCAGCAGTGTCTATCCCACTAACGCTGGAAACACCATATATTTT. This translates into CASSVYPTNAGNTIYF.

This clonotype appeared many times. The rearrangement uses TRBV5-1 and TRBJ2-5; TRBD2 agrees at 11 bases. The germline V gene encodes CDR1 SGHRS and CDR2 YFSETQ. The length of the CDR3 is 15 residues. The ends lost 0 bases at V and 5 bases at J; junction bases unmatched: 3. The DNA for the CDR3 is TGCGCCAGCAGCTTGGTAGCGGGGGGGTCGGAGACCCAGTACTTC. It translates to CASSLVAGGSETQYF.